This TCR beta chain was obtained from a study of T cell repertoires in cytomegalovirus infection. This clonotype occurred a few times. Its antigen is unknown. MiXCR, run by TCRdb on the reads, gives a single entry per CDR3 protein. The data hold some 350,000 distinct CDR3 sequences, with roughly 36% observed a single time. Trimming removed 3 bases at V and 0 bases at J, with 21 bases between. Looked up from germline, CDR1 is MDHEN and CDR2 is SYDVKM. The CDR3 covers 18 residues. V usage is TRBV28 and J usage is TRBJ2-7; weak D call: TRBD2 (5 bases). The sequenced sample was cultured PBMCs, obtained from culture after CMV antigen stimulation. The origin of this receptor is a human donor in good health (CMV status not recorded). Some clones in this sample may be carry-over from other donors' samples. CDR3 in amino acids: CASSFLWRAAASSYEQYF. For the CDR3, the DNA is TGTGCCAGCAGTTTCTTGTGGCGGGCTGCCGCCAGCTCCTACGAGCAGTACTTC.